This TCR beta chain was sequenced during a study of T cell repertoires in cytomegalovirus infection. TCRdb redid the calling of the reads with MiXCR, one entry per CDR3 protein. The sample shows about 770,000 distinct CDR3 sequences, 25% to 35% of them seen only once. The CDR3 has 13 residues. Per the germline V gene, CDR1 is MNHEY and CDR2 is SVGEGT. Trimming removed 5 bases at V and 3 bases at J, with 10 bases between. Remarks on this clonotype: No antigen is known for it.

The source of this sequence is a human donor in good health (CMV status not recorded). Some clones in this sample may be carry-over from other donors' samples. V is TRBV6-2 or TRBV6-3 and J is TRBJ1-1; no reliable D call. The starting material was cultured CD8+ T cells from PBMCs, obtained from culture after CMV antigen stimulation. The CDR3 coding sequence is TGTGCCAGCAGTAAGCAGGTATACACTGAAGCTTTCTTT. Protein: CASSKQVYTEAFF.